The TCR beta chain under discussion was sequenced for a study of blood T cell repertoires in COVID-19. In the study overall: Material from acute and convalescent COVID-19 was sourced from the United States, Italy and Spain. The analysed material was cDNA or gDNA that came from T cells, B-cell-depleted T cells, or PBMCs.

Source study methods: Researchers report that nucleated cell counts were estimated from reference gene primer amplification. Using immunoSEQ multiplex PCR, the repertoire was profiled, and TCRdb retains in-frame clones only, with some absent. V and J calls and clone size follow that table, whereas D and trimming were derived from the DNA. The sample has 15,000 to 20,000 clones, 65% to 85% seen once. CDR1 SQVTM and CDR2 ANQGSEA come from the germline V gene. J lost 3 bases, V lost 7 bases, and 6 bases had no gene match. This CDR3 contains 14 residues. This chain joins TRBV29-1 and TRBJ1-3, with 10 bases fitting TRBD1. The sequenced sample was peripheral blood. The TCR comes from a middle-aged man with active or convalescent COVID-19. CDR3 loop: CSAWDRGNGNTIYF. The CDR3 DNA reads TGCAGCGCGTGGGACAGGGGCAATGGAAACACCATATATTTT.